This T cell receptor beta chain was identified during a study of CXCR3-negative and CXCR3-positive naive CD8 T cells. It was by 5' RACE with UMI labels that the TRB cDNA libraries were prepared. Reanalyzing the 5' RACE reads, TCRdb keeps one entry per CDR3 protein, without DNA. The repertoire table contains fewer than 80,000 distinct CDR3 sequences. The TCR comes from a human donor in good health. Some clones in this sample may be carry-over from other donors' samples. Material for sequencing was naive CXCR3- CD8+ T cells from blood. Noted subset: CD45RO-CCR7+CD27+CD95- naive CD8+ T cells lacking CXCR3 (TNR3-).

CDR3 in amino acids: CASSLGGRLYGYTF. The rearrangement joins TRBV5-1 to TRBJ1-2. Germline V gives CDR1 SGHRS, CDR2 YFSETQ. This CDR3 contains 14 residues.